A selection of T cell receptor beta chains follows, all from one sample in a study of blood T cells in healthy people across ages. MiXCR was run by TCRdb on the 5' RACE reads, yielding one entry per CDR3 protein. Of approximately 800,000 distinct CDR3 sequences listed, roughly 60% are singletons. Sequencing was performed on blood. These receptors all come from a man aged 30 to 39 in good health. CDR3s include the opening cysteine and the closing phenylalanine or tryptophan. D genes are given only for firm matches. Size tells how often a clone was seen (once, few, many) or the class of an expanded clone, and some rows leave it out.

-	-	TRBV12-3/TRBV12-4	TRBJ2-3	TGTGCCAGCAGTTTCAGGGTGGGAGCAGATATGCAGTATTTT	CASSFRVGADMQYF
few	-	TRBV7-2	TRBJ2-3	TGTGCCAGCGAGGGCGGGACAGATACGCAGTATTTT	CASEGGTDTQYF
few	-	TRBV29-1	TRBJ2-7	TGCAGCGTTGAAGATCCAGAGGCCTACGAGCAGTACTTC	CSVEDPEAYEQYF
-	-	TRBV20-1	TRBJ2-7	TGCAGTGCTACGGGGCAGACCTCCTACGAGCAGTACTTC	CSATGQTSYEQYF
few	TRBD1	TRBV15	TRBJ2-7	TGTGCCACCAGCAGAGACGGGACAGGAGCCTACGAGCAGTACTTC	CATSRDGTGAYEQYF
-	TRBD2	TRBV27	TRBJ2-1	TGTGCCAGCAGTCCAATCGGACTAGCGGGAAACAATGAGCAGTTCTTC	CASSPIGLAGNNEQFF
once	-	TRBV6-1	TRBJ2-7	TGTGCCAGCAGGGCTACCGGACATTCTGTCTCCTACGAGCAGTACTTC	CASRATGHSVSYEQYF
-	-	TRBV7-3	TRBJ2-3	TGTGCCAGCGGAGGGGGGGCTAGCACAGATACGCAGTATTTT	CASGGGASTDTQYF
-	-	TRBV20-1	TRBJ2-3	TGCAGTGCTCGGGACCACCCCTCGGGGTCAGATACGCAGTATTTT	CSARDHPSGSDTQYF
-	TRBD2	TRBV27	TRBJ2-1	TGTGCCAGCAGTTTAGGACTAGCGGGAGGTCAGGATGAGCAGTTCTTC	CASSLGLAGGQDEQFF
-	-	TRBV7-2	TRBJ2-7	TGTGCCAGTTCTCCTATGCCGGGAGTTTCCTACGAGCAGTACTTC	CASSPMPGVSYEQYF
-	TRBD2	TRBV20-1	TRBJ2-4	TGCAGTGCTAGAGATTCCCTTAGCGGGAGACAATATAAAAACATTCAGTACTTC	CSARDSLSGRQYKNIQYF
-	TRBD1	TRBV7-9	TRBJ1-4	TGTGCCAGCCGAAGGGGGCTTGGTGAAGAACTGTTTTTT	CASRRGLGEELFF
-	-	TRBV5-1	TRBJ2-2	TGCGCCAGCAGGACAGGAGTTACCGGGGAGCTGTTTTTT	CASRTGVTGELFF
-	TRBD1	TRBV29-1	TRBJ1-2	TGCAGCGTTAATACAGGGGACTATGGCTACACCTTC	CSVNTGDYGYTF
few	-	TRBV20-1	TRBJ2-1	TGCAGTGCTAGAGCACTCGAGTTGCGGCAGTTCTTC	CSARALELRQFF
-	TRBD1	TRBV29-1	TRBJ2-7	TGCAGCGTTGCGGGACAGGTGGACTCCTACGAGCAGTACTTC	CSVAGQVDSYEQYF
few	-	TRBV6-1	TRBJ2-3	TGTGCCAGCAGGGGACCCTCAGATACGCAGTATTTT	CASRGPSDTQYF
few	-	TRBV29-1	TRBJ2-1	TGCAGCGTTGATTCGGGAGTGTACAATGAGCAGTTCTTC	CSVDSGVYNEQFF
-	TRBD2	TRBV10-2	TRBJ2-5	TGCGCCAGCAGTATGACTAGCCTGGAGACCCAGTACTTC	CASSMTSLETQYF
-	-	TRBV3-1	TRBJ1-4	TGTGCCAGCAGCCAATACGGGGGAGCTAATGAAAAACTGTTTTTT	CASSQYGGANEKLFF
-	-	TRBV7-9	TRBJ1-2	TGTGCCAGCAGCTTAAACGGGGGGACGCCGGCTCCAAACTATGGCTACACCTTC	CASSLNGGTPAPNYGYTF
-	TRBD2	TRBV15	TRBJ2-1	TGTGCCACCAAGGAGACTAGCGGGTCTCGGGAGCAGTTCTTC	CATKETSGSREQFF
-	-	TRBV24-1	TRBJ2-1	TGTGCCACCAGTGATTTCCTCGGCAATGAGCAGTTCTTC	CATSDFLGNEQFF
-	-	TRBV5-6	TRBJ1-2	TGTGCCAGCCTGGGCGGGGGAATATGGCGCTACACCTTC	CASLGGGIWRYTF
-	-	TRBV24-1	TRBJ2-1	TGTGCCACCAGTGGCTCAAAGAGCTCCTACAATGAGCAGTTCTTC	CATSGSKSSYNEQFF
-	-	TRBV29-1	TRBJ1-2	TGCAGCGTTGAATCCGGGGAACGCTACACCTTC	CSVESGERYTF
-	TRBD1	TRBV29-1	TRBJ1-2	TGCAGCGTTGAAAGGGACAGGATGGCTGGCTACACCTTC	CSVERDRMAGYTF
-	-	TRBV6-1	TRBJ2-7	TGTGCCAGCAGTGAGGGCAGTGGGTCCAGCGAGCAGTACTTC	CASSEGSGSSEQYF
-	-	TRBV7-2	TRBJ1-1	TGTGCCAGCAGCCCCCGGACGGGATCGCTGAAGGCTGAAGCTTTCTTT	CASSPRTGSLKAEAFF
-	TRBD2	TRBV20-1	TRBJ2-7	TGCAGTGGTGGTCTAGCGGGAGGACGGGCCGAGCAGTACTTC	CSGGLAGGRAEQYF
-	-	TRBV7-2	TRBJ2-5	TGTGCCAGCAGCTTAGTTGTTTCCCAAGCCGGAAACCGGGAGACCCAGTACTTC	CASSLVVSQAGNRETQYF
few	-	TRBV6-5	TRBJ1-2	TGTGCCACCCGGACACTCACTAACTATGGCTACACCTTC	CATRTLTNYGYTF
-	-	TRBV5-6	TRBJ1-2	TGTGCCAGCAAGGGCAGTAACTTCTATGGCTACACCTTC	CASKGSNFYGYTF
-	-	TRBV24-1	TRBJ2-1	TGTGCCACCAGTTTGTCCTCTCTAGCACCCCACAATGAGCAGTTCTTC	CATSLSSLAPHNEQFF
-	TRBD2	TRBV12-3/TRBV12-4	TRBJ2-5	TGTGCCAGCAGTAGGACTAGCGACCAAGAGACCCAGTACTTC	CASSRTSDQETQYF
-	-	TRBV9	TRBJ2-5	TGTGCCAGCAGCGTAGGCACTACACCCCATGAGCAGTACTTC	CASSVGTTPHEQYF
-	TRBD1	TRBV7-2	TRBJ2-1	TGTGCCAGCAGCCTCCCCGGGACAGACGAGGATGAGCAGTTCTTC	CASSLPGTDEDEQFF
-	TRBD2	TRBV20-1	TRBJ2-7	TGCAGTGCTCGTCCCCTAGGGACTAGAACCGAGCAGTACTTC	CSARPLGTRTEQYF
few	TRBD1	TRBV12-3/TRBV12-4	TRBJ1-1	TGTGCCAGCATTGGGACAGGGAACACTGAAGCTTTCTTT	CASIGTGNTEAFF